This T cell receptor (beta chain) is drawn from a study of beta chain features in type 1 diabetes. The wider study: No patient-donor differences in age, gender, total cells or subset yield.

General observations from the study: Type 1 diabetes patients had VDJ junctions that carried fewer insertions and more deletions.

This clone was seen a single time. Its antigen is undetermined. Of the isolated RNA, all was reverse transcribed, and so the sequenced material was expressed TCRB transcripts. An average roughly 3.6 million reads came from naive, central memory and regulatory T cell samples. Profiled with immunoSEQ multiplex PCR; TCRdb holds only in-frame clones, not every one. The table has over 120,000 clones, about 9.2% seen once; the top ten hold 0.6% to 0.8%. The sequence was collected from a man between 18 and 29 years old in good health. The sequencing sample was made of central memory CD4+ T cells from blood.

The CDR3 reads CASSARDSSSYEQYF. Written as DNA, the CDR3 is TGTGCCAGCAGCGCCCGGGACAGTAGCTCCTACGAGCAGTACTTC. The chain links TRBV9 to TRBJ2-7, with TRBD1 identical over 7 bases. Germline CDR1 and CDR2: SGDLS and YYNGEE. The ends lost 3 bases at V and 0 bases at J; junction bases unmatched: 6. This CDR3 has 15 amino acids.